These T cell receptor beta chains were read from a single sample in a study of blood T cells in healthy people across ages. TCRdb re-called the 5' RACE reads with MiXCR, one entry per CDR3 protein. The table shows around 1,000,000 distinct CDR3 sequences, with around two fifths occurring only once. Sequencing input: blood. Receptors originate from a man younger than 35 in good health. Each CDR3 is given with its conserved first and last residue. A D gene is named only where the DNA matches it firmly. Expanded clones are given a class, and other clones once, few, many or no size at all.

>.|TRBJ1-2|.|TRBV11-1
TGTGCCAGCAGCGTACAGTCTAACTATGGCTACACCTTC
CASSVQSNYGYTF
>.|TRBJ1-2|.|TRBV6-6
TGTGCCAGCAGTCCTTGGGGGCCTAACTATGGCTACACCTTC
CASSPWGPNYGYTF
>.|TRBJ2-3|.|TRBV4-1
TGCGCCAGCAGCCAAGATACGGGGTACGGATGGGGAGCAGATACGCAGTATTTT
CASSQDTGYGWGADTQYF
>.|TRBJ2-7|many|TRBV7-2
TGTGCCAGCAGTCAAAGCAAACAAGGGGAGCAGTACTTC
CASSQSKQGEQYF
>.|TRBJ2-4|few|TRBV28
TGTGCCAGCAGTTTCCCCAGCAAGATGGAGCAGTACTTC
CASSFPSKMEQYF
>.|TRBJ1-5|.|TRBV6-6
TGTGCCATCTCTAACCTGGGGGCTGGGCAGCCCCAGCATTTT
CAISNLGAGQPQHF
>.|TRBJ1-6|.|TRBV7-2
TGTGCCAGCAGCCCCTTAAGAGTTGTGAATTCACCCCTCCACTTT
CASSPLRVVNSPLHF
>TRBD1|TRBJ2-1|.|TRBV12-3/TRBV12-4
TGTGCCAGCAGCCCCGACAGGGGCGGGTTGAATGAGCAGTTCTTC
CASSPDRGGLNEQFF
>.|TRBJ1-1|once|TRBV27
TGTGCCAGCGGACTCCAGGGTTACACTGAAGCTTTCTTT
CASGLQGYTEAFF
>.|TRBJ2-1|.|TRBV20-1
TGCAGTGCCCCGGGACCCTTAGGGGAGACGTTCTTC
CSAPGPLGETFF
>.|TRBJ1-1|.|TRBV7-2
TGTGCCAGCAGCTCAACTGTGAAGATTTTGGGCACTGAAGCTTTCTTT
CASSSTVKILGTEAFF
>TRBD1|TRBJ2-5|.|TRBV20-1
TGCAGTGCTAGAGATACAGGGGTTGAGACCCAGTACTTC
CSARDTGVETQYF
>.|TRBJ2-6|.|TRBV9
TGTGCCAGCAGCGAGGGTGAGTGGGCCAACGTCCTGACTTTC
CASSEGEWANVLTF
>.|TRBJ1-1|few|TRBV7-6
TGTGCCAGCAGCCTTAGTTCCGTAAGTTACATGAACACTGAAGCTTTCTTT
CASSLSSVSYMNTEAFF
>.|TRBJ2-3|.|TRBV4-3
TGCGCCAGCAGCCAAGCCGGACAGTTTGCTCGGTACACAGATACGCAGTATTTT
CASSQAGQFARYTDTQYF
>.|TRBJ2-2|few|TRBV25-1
TGTGCCAGTAGTGTAACCGGGGAGCTGTTTTTT
CASSVTGELFF
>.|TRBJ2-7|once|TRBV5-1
TGCGCCAGCAGCCAGGACAGTAGAAATGAGCAGTACTTC
CASSQDSRNEQYF
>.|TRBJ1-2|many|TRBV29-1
TGCAGCGTCCCTAACTCGAGGGGCTATGGCTACACCTTC
CSVPNSRGYGYTF
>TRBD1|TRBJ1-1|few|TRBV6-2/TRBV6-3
TGTGCCAGCAGTGATTATACAGGATCGGGGACAGTAAAAGCTTTCTTT
CASSDYTGSGTVKAFF
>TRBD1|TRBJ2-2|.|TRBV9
TGTGCCAGCAACAGGGGGCAAAATACCGGGGAGCTGTTTTTT
CASNRGQNTGELFF
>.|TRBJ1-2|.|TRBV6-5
TGTGCCAGCAGACCCACCGCAGGGGATTACACCTTC
CASRPTAGDYTF
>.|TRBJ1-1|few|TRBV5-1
TGCGCCAGCAGCTTAACCGTCTCGGGGAACACTGAAGCTTTCTTT
CASSLTVSGNTEAFF
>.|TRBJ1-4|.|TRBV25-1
TGTGCCAGCAGTGAGTTGCCCCCCGGGACTCATAATGAAAAACTGTTTTTT
CASSELPPGTHNEKLFF
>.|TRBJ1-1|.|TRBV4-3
TGCGCCAGCAGCCAAGCTGGGCAAACTGAAGCTTTCTTT
CASSQAGQTEAFF
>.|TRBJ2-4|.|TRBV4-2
TGTGCCAGCAGCCCCGGGATGGGCAACATTCAGTACTTC
CASSPGMGNIQYF
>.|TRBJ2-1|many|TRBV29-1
TGCAGCGTTACCTATATCGGAGGGAAAACCTACAATGAGCAGTTCTTC
CSVTYIGGKTYNEQFF
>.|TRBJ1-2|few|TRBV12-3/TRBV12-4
TGTGCCAGCAGTTTAAGATGGTCTGGCTACACCTTC
CASSLRWSGYTF
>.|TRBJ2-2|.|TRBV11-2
TGTGCCAGCACCCTGGGAGCCGCGAACACCGGGGAGCTGTTTTTT
CASTLGAANTGELFF